The 14 T cell receptor beta chains given below trace back to one sample, sequenced in a study of neurological immune-mediated disorders (dated by TCRdb to about 2019). The library came from 5' RACE. The run used an Illumina HiSeq 2500. Through fastp at Q25 and MiXCR, TCRdb rebuilt clones from the public reads, retaining in-frame beta chains. For every CDR3 protein sequence, its rows merge into one entry that carries the most common genes and DNA. The sample table holds tens of thousands of distinct CDR3 sequences, of which around 3.3% were seen once. The ten largest account for 5.5% to 6% of the sample. The sample consisted of PBMCs. Receptors originate from a man aged 35 to 55 with multiple sclerosis.

By its share, this clonotype is medium-sized. J is TRBJ2-3 and V is TRBV27, with a weak D call TRBD2 (5 bases). The CDR3 is 15 amino acids. Trimming pared 7 bases from V and 0 bases from J, leaving 14 bases between. Germline assignment: CDR1 MNHEY and CDR2 SMNVEV (reference sequence). The CDR3 DNA follows: TGTGCCAGCACCCAAGCGGTTACTAGCACAGATACGCAGTATTTT. It yields the protein CASTQAVTSTDTQYF.

Relative to its sample, this clonotype is medium-sized. The V gene is TRBV10-2, the J gene TRBJ1-1, with D possibly matching TRBD1 (6 bases). V lost 7 bases and J 4 bases, leaving 16 bases between the germline ends. CDR3 size: 14 residues. Germline V gene data show CDR1 as WSHSY and CDR2 as SAAADI. The CDR3 sequence is CASKRGGGLTEAFF. The CDR3 region has the DNA TGCGCCAGCAAGCGAGGGGGGGGCCTCACTGAAGCTTTCTTT.

This clonotype was counted ten times or more. The rearrangement joins TRBV7-2 to TRBJ2-5, with D possibly matching TRBD1 (5 bases). The germline V gene has CDR1 SGHTA and CDR2 FQGNSA. This CDR3 is built from 15 residues. Trimming left V 3 bases short and J 8 bases short, with 19 bases between. The CDR3 coding sequence is TGTGCCAGCAGCTTCGGCCAGGGCCCCCTCACTACCCAGTACTTC. Amino acid sequence: CASSFGQGPLTTQYF.

This clonotype has ten or more counts. This chain links TRBV28 with TRBJ1-4; D unclear. CDR1 and CDR2 from the germline V gene are MDHEN and SYDVKM. V was shortened by 2 bases and J by 8 bases, with 18 bases between the two germline ends. The CDR3 runs to 16 residues. The CDR3 DNA reads as TGTGCCAGCAGTTTAGGCAGTTCTTCAATGGGGGAAAAACTGTTTTTT. Translation gives CASSLGSSSMGEKLFF.

This clonotype has ten or more counts. This chain links TRBV9 with TRBJ2-3; maybe TRBD2 (6 bases). Deletions cut 0 bases from V and 6 bases from J, with 14 bases between. Per germline, CDR1 SGDLS and CDR2 YYNGEE. The CDR3 is made up of 15 amino acids. CDR3 nucleotides: TGTGCCAGCAGCGTAGGTGGAGGGTATACCGATACGCAGTATTTT. Translating gives CASSVGGGYTDTQYF.

The sample holds many counts of this clonotype. The chain uses TRBV5-1 and TRBJ2-1; D possibly uses TRBD1 or TRBD2 (6 bases each). V lost 4 bases and J 2 bases, leaving 13 bases between the germline ends. The CDR3 covers 15 residues. CDR1 SGHRS and CDR2 YFSETQ come from the germline V gene. The CDR3 bases are TGCGCCAGCAGCGAACAGGGACTCACCTACAATGAGCAGTTCTTC. This gives the protein CASSEQGLTYNEQFF. The variable domain in full, with the rest retrieved from reference TRBV5-1 and TRBJ2-1, is KAGVTQTPRYLIKTRGQQVTLSCSPISGHRSVSWYQQTPGQGLQFLFEYFSETQRNKGNFPGRFSGRQFSNSRSEMNVSTLELGDSALYLCASSEQGLTYNEQFFGPGTRLTVL.

In its sample, this clonotype was seen many times. This rearrangement joins TRBV20-1 to TRBJ2-1; TRBD2 agrees at 14 bases. V shed 6 bases and J 8 bases; nucleotides not matched to a gene: 6. Germline CDR1 is DFQATT and CDR2 is SNEGSKA (reference sequence). This CDR3 has 14 residues. CDR3 in amino acids: CSASTTSGGDEQFF. The CDR3 DNA reads TGCAGTGCCAGCACGACTAGCGGGGGGGATGAGCAGTTCTTC.

This clonotype was recorded many times. This may be a read error: a much more frequent sequence differs by one nucleotide. The chain links TRBV5-1 to TRBJ2-5; maybe TRBD1 (6 bases). The CDR3 consists of 14 residues. Germline V gene lookup returns CDR1 SGHRS and CDR2 YFSETQ. V lost 4 bases, J lost 3 bases, and 13 bases lay in between. CDR3 sequence reads: CASSTGQKEETQYF. CDR3 sequence (DNA): TGCGCCAGCAGCACCGGACAGAAAGAAGAGACCCAGTACTTC. Supplemented by reference TRBV5-1 and TRBJ2-5, the full variable domain reads KAGVTQTPRYLIKTRGQQVTLSCSPISGHRSVSWYQQTPGQGLQFLFEYFSETQRNKGNFPGRFSGRQFSNSRSEMNVSTLELGDSALYLCASSTGQKEETQYFGPGTRLLVL.

This clonotype was seen repeatedly, ten times or more. The chain uses TRBV6-5 and TRBJ2-3, with 8 bases identical to TRBD2. With V trimmed by 0 bases and J by 8 bases, 7 bases remained unmatched. This CDR3 has 15 residues. The V gene's germline CDR1 is MNHEY and CDR2 SVGAGI. The CDR3 sequence: CASSYSSGGRLTQYF. For the CDR3, the DNA is TGTGCCAGCAGTTACTCGTCGGGGGGGCGTCTTACGCAGTATTTT.

The sample holds many counts of this clonotype. The chain combines TRBV20-1 with TRBJ2-7, with TRBD2 identical over 8 bases. The CDR3 has 16 residues. V trimming: 0 bases; J trimming: 2 bases; junction bases outside the gene matches: 9. Germline V gene data show CDR1 as DFQATT and CDR2 as SNEGSKA (reference sequence). The CDR3 DNA is TGCAGTGCTAGAGATGAGGAGCGGGGGCCACCCTACGAGCAGTACTTC. The encoded protein is CSARDEERGPPYEQYF.

This clonotype was detected many times. V and J are TRBV20-1 and TRBJ2-1; D may correspond to TRBD1 or TRBD2 (5 bases each). Trimming took 3 bases from V and 9 from J, leaving 6 bases between them. Germline values: CDR1 DFQATT, CDR2 SNEGSKA (reference sequence). The CDR3 spans 10 residues. CDR3 residues: CSASGAEQFF. The CDR3 region has the DNA TGCAGTGCTAGCGGGGCTGAGCAGTTCTTC.

This chain joins TRBV27 and TRBJ2-3; D may be TRBD2 (5 bases). Trimming removed 3 bases from V and 9 bases from J, with 10 bases in between. The CDR3 is made up of 12 amino acids. Germline V gene lookup returns CDR1 MNHEY and CDR2 SMNVEV (reference sequence). The CDR3: CASSLWQRTQYF. The DNA for the CDR3 is TGTGCCAGCAGTTTGTGGCAGCGGACGCAGTATTTT.

This clonotype was detected many times. The chain carries TRBV29-1 and TRBJ1-2, with D unclear. The length of the CDR3 is 11 residues. V lost 8 bases and J 6 bases, leaving 13 bases between the germline ends. Germline V CDR1 and CDR2: SQVTM, ANQGSEA. The CDR3 loop reads CSLVSTNGYTF. CDR3 nucleotide sequence: TGCAGCTTAGTGTCGACCAATGGCTACACCTTC. The full variable domain, its missing parts supplied by reference TRBV29-1 and TRBJ1-2, is SAVISQKPSRDICQRGTSLTIQCQVDSQVTMMFWYRQQPGQSLTLIATANQGSEATYESGFVIDKFPISRPNLTFSTLTVSNMSPEDSSIYLCSLVSTNGYTFGSGTRLTVV.

This clonotype was seen repeatedly, ten times or more. The chain recombines TRBV20-1 with TRBJ2-7, with D maybe TRBD2 (8 bases). The CDR3 extends over 15 amino acids. Per the germline V gene, CDR1 is DFQATT and CDR2 is SNEGSKA (reference sequence). With 4 bases removed from V and 1 base from J, the gap between germline ends came to 17 bases. Here the CDR3 DNA reads TGCAGTGCTACCCCCGGGAGGGGGCAATCCTACGAGCAGTACTTC. It specifies CSATPGRGQSYEQYF.